What follows are 2 T cell receptor beta chains derived from one specimen sequenced in a study of metastatic and nonmetastatic thyroid tumors. TCRdb reanalyzed the PCR reads with MiXCR. The sample contains 33,000 or so clones, about 21% of which appear only once. Until they underwent thyroid surgery, no patient had received any treatment. The sample comprised blood. These receptors were taken from a female donor with papillary thyroid cancer or a benign thyroid nodule (not recorded which). Some clones in this sample may be carry-over from other donors' samples.

There are many counts of this clone. The genes are TRBV11-2 and TRBJ1-3; tentative D call: TRBD1 (5 bases). V was pared by 0 bases and J by 4 bases, with 10 bases between. Germline CDR1 and CDR2: SGHAT and FQNNGV. The CDR3 extends over 15 amino acids. Here the CDR3 reads CASSLDWGRGNTIYF. CDR3 nucleotide sequence: TGTGCCAGCAGCTTAGATTGGGGGAGGGGAAACACCATATATTTT.

The chain recombines TRBV20-1 with TRBJ1-1, with 7 positions matching TRBD1. The CDR3 runs 14 residues. Germline V CDR1 and CDR2: DFQATT, SNEGSKA (reference sequence). J gave up 5 bases and V 5 bases, and 11 bases lay outside the gene matches. The CDR3 is CSALGRGGVTEAFF. The CDR3 region has the DNA TGCAGTGCTTTGGGCAGGGGGGGTGTGACTGAAGCTTTCTTT.